This TCR beta chain was retrieved from a study of blood T cell repertoires in COVID-19. Study-level information: There were acute and convalescent COVID-19 samples, and they came from the United States, Italy and Spain.

Repertoires were generated with immunoSEQ multiplex PCR, while TCRdb's copy carries only in-frame clones and drops some. The sample contains 100,000 to 150,000 clones, approximately 87% of which appear only once. The CDR3 spans 18 residues. V lost 4 bases, J lost 2 bases, and 13 bases stayed unmatched. The germline CDR1 and CDR2 sequences are LNHDA and SQIVND (reference sequence). This rearrangement joins TRBV19 to TRBJ1-2; 10 bases match TRBD1. The sequenced material came from peripheral blood. The sequence derives from a woman aged 60 to 75 with acute or convalescent COVID-19. DNA for the CDR3: TGTGCCAGTAGTAGCTGGGGGATGACAGGGGGCGACAACTATGGCTACACCTTC. The encoded protein is CASSSWGMTGGDNYGYTF.